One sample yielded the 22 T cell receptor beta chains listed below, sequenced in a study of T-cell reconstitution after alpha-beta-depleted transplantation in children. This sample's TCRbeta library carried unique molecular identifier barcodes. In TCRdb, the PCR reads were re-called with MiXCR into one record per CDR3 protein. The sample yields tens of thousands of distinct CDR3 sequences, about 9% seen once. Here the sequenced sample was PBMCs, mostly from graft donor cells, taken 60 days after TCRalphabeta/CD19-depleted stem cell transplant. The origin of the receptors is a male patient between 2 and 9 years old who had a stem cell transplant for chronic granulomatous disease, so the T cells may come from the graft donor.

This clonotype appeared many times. The CDR3 here is CATSASTSQGLEQFF. In nucleotides, the CDR3 is TGTGCCACCAGTGCCTCCACCTCGCAGGGCCTTGAGCAGTTCTTC. The chain employs TRBV24-1 and TRBJ2-1, with a tentative D call TRBD1 (5 bases). Germline values: CDR1 KGHDR, CDR2 SFDVKD. With 5 bases removed from V and 9 bases from J, the gap between germline ends came to 19 bases. The CDR3 extends over 15 amino acids.

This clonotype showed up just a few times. CDR3 region: CSARGSGDYNEQFF. Here the CDR3 DNA reads TGCAGTGCTCGCGGCAGCGGAGACTACAATGAGCAGTTCTTC. The V and J genes are TRBV20-1 and TRBJ2-1, with TRBD2 as a possible D gene (5 bases). CDR3 length: 14 residues. Germline assignment: CDR1 DFQATT and CDR2 SNEGSKA (reference sequence). Trimming removed 5 bases from V and 3 bases from J, with 14 bases in between.

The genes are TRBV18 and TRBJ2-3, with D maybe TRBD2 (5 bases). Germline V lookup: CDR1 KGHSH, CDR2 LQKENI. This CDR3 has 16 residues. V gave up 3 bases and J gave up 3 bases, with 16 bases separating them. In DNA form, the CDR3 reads TGTGCCAGCTCACCGCGGGCGGCGGTAGTTACAGATACGCAGTATTTT. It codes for CASSPRAAVVTDTQYF.

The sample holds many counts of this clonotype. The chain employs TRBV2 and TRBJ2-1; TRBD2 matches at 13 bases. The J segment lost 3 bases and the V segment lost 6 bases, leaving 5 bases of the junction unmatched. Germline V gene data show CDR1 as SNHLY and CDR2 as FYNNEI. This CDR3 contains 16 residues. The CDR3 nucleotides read TGTGCCAGCAGGACTGGGACTAGCGGGAACTACAATGAGCAGTTCTTC. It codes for CASRTGTSGNYNEQFF.

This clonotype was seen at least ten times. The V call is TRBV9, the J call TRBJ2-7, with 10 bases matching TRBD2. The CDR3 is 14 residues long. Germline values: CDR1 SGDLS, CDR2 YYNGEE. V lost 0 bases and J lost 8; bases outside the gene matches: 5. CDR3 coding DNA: TGTGCCAGCAGCGTAGATGATAGCGGGAGGCAGCAGTACTTC. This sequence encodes CASSVDDSGRQQYF.

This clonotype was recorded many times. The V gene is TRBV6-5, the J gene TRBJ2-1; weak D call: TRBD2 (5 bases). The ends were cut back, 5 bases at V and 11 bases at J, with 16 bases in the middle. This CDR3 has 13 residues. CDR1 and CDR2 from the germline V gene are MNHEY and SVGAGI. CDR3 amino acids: CASSLSHAGKQFF. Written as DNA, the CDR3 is TGTGCCAGCAGTCTAAGCCACGCGGGTAAGCAGTTCTTC.

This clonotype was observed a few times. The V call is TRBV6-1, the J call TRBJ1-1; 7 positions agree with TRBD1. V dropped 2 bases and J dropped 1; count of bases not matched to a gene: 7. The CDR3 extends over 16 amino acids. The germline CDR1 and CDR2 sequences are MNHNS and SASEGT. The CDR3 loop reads CASSEPGDRENTEAFF. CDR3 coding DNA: TGTGCCAGCAGTGAACCAGGAGACAGGGAGAACACTGAAGCTTTCTTT.

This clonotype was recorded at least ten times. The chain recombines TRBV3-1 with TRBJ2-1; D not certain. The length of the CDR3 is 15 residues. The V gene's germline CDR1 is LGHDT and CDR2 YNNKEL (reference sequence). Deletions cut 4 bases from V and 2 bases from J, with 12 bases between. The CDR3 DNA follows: TGTGCCAGCAGCCCGGACCCTTTCCCCTACAATGAGCAGTTCTTC. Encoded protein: CASSPDPFPYNEQFF.

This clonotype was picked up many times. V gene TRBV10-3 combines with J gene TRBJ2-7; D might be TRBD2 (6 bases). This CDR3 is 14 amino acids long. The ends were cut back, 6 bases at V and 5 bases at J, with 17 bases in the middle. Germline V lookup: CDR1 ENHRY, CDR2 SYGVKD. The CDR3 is CAIRGASVTHEQYF. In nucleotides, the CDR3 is TGTGCCATCAGAGGGGCTAGCGTTACCCACGAGCAGTACTTC.

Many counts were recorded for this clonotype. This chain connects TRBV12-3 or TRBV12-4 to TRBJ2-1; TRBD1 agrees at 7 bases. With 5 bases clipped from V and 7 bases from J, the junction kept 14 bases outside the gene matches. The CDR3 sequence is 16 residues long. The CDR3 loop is CASSPVAGGVGNEQFF. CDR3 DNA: TGTGCCAGCAGTCCGGTGGCAGGGGGAGTGGGGAATGAGCAGTTCTTC.

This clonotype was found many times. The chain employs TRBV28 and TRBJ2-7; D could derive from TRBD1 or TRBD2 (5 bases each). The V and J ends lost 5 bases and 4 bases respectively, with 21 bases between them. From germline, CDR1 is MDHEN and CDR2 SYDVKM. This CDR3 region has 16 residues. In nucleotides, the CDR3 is TGTGCCAGCAGTCCTAACTCACGGGGCCAGTTGTACGAGCAGTACTTC. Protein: CASSPNSRGQLYEQYF. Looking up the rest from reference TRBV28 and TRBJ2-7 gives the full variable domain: DVKVTQSSRYLVKRTGEKVFLECVQDMDHENMFWYRQDPGLGLRLIYFSYDVKMKEKGDIPEGYSVSREKKERFSLILESASTNQTSMYLCASSPNSRGQLYEQYFGPGTRLTVT.

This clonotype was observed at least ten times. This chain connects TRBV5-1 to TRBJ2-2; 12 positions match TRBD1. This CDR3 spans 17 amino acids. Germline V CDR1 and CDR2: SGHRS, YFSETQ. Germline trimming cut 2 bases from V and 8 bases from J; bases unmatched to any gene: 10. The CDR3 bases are TGCGCCAGCAGCTTTACCGGGACAGGGGGCCTTTCGGGGGAGCTGTTTTTT. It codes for CASSFTGTGGLSGELFF.

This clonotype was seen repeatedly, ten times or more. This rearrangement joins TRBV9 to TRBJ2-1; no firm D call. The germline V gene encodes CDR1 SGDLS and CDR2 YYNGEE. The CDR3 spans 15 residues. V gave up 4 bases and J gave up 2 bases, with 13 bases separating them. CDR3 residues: CASSQTRVPYNEQFF. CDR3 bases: TGTGCCAGCAGCCAGACAAGAGTCCCCTACAATGAGCAGTTCTTC.

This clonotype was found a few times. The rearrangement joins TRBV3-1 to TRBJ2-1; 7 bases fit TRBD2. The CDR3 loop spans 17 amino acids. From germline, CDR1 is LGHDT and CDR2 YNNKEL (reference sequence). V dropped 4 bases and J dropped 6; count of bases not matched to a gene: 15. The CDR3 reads CASSLRLEGGQGNEQFF. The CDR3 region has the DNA TGTGCCAGCAGCCTCCGACTGGAGGGAGGGCAGGGCAATGAGCAGTTCTTC.

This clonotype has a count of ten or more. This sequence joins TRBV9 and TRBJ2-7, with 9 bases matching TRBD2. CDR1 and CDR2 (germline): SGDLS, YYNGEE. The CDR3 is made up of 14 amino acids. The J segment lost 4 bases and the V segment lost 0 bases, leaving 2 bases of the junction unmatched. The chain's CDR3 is CASSVASGIYEQYF. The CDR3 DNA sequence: TGTGCCAGCAGCGTAGCTAGCGGGATTTACGAGCAGTACTTC.

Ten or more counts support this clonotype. CDR3 DNA: TGTGCCAGCGCTCAGCGGGACGACGTTAGCGAGTACAATGAGCAGTTCTTC. As protein: CASAQRDDVSEYNEQFF. This chain uses TRBV7-7 with TRBJ2-1, with TRBD2 matching 7 bases. CDR1 is SSHAT, CDR2 FNYEAQ, per germline (reference sequence). This CDR3 region has 17 residues. Losses at the gene ends were 8 bases for V and 4 bases for J; bases not matched to a gene: 17. The entire variable domain, with the rest obtained from reference TRBV7-7 and TRBJ2-1, is as follows: GAGVSQSPRYKVTKRGQDVTLRCDPISSHATLYWYQQALGQGPEFLTYFNYEAQPDKSGLPSDRFSAERPEGSISTLTIQRTEQRDSAMYRCASAQRDDVSEYNEQFFGPGTRLTVL.

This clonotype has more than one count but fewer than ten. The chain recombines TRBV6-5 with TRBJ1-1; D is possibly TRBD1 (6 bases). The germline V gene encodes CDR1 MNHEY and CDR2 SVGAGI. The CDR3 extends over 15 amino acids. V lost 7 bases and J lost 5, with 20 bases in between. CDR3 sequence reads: CASTRSGGGRTEAFF. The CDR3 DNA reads TGTGCCAGCACGCGCTCGGGGGGGGGCCGGACTGAAGCTTTCTTT.

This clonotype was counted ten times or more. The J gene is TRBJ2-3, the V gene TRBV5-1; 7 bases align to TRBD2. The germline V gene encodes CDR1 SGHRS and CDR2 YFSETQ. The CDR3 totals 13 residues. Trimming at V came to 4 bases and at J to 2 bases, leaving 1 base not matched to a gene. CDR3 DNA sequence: TGCGCCAGCAGCCGGGACTACACAGATACGCAGTATTTT. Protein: CASSRDYTDTQYF.

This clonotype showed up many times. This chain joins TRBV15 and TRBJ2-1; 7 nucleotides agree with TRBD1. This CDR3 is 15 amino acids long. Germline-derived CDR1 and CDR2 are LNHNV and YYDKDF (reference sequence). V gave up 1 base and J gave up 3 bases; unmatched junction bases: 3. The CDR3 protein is CATSRGWDSYNEQFF. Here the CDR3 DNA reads TGTGCCACCAGCAGAGGATGGGACAGCTACAATGAGCAGTTCTTC.

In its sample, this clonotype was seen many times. DNA for the CDR3: TGTGCCACCAGCAGAGATCTGGCTAGCGGGAAAGGGGAGCAGTACTTC. Translation gives CATSRDLASGKGEQYF. This chain joins TRBV15 and TRBJ2-7; 9 bases are a match to TRBD2. This CDR3 has 16 residues. The germline gives CDR1 LNHNV, CDR2 YYDKDF (reference sequence). V was pared by 0 bases and J by 7 bases, with 10 bases of the junction left unmatched.

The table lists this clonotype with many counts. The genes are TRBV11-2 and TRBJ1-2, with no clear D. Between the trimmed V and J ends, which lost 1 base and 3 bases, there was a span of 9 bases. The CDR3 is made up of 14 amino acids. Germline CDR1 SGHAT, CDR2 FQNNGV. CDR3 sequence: CASSLGTVDYGYTF. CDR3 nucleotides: TGTGCCAGCAGCTTAGGAACAGTCGACTATGGCTACACCTTC.

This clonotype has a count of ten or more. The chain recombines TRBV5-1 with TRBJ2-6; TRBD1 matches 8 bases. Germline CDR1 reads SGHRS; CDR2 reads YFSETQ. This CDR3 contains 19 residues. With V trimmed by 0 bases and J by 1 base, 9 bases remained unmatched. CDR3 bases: TGCGCCAGCAGCTTGGCGGCGACAGGGGTTTTTTCTGGGGCCAACGTCCTGACTTTC. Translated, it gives CASSLAATGVFSGANVLTF.